Following are 5 T cell receptor beta chains from one sample sequenced in a study of CD8 T cells in Susac syndrome. Random hexamers were used to reverse transcribe the RNA input (roughly 0.5 to 1 ug). MiXCR, applied by TCRdb to the immunoSEQ multiplex PCR reads, yields one record per CDR3 protein. The profile shows about 190,000 distinct CDR3 sequences, 90% to 95% of them singletons. Sequencing was performed on CD4+ T cells from PBMCs. These TCRs come from a human donor with Susac syndrome.

The chain has TRBV9 and TRBJ2-2, with 11 bases aligning to TRBD2. J gave up 2 bases and V 0 bases, and 9 bases lay outside the gene matches. The CDR3 has 19 residues. Germline CDR1 and CDR2: SGDLS and YYNGEE. CDR3 bases: TGTGCCAGCAGCGTAGCCCCGTGGCTAGCGGGGGGAAACACCGGGGAGCTGTTTTTT. Translated: CASSVAPWLAGGNTGELFF.

The chain recombines TRBV11-2 with TRBJ2-1, with 11 bases aligning to TRBD1. The CDR3 runs to 15 residues. Looked up from germline, CDR1 is SGHAT and CDR2 is FQNNGV. The V segment lost 2 bases and the J segment 6 bases; nucleotides outside the gene matches: 3. The CDR3 DNA sequence: TGTGCCAGCAGCTTAAGGGACAGGGGGAGCAATGAGCAGTTCTTC. Its protein is CASSLRDRGSNEQFF.

CDR3 protein: CASSDRTGEAVSAEAFF. The DNA for the CDR3 is TGTGCCAGCAGCGACAGGACAGGGGAGGCGGTTAGCGCTGAAGCTTTCTTT. V usage is TRBV5-4 and J usage is TRBJ1-1; 9 bases match TRBD1. The CDR3 loop spans 17 amino acids. V dropped 4 bases and J dropped 6; count of bases not matched to a gene: 16. Germline V gene data show CDR1 as SGHNT and CDR2 as YYREEE (reference sequence).

The V call is TRBV6-5, the J call TRBJ1-5; unclear D gene. The V end was cut by 6 bases, the J end by 5 bases, with 8 bases between. This CDR3 has 12 amino acids. In germline, CDR1 is MNHEY, CDR2 SVGAGI. The CDR3 DNA reads TGTGCCAGCAGGGGATCAGATCAGCCCCAGCATTTT. This gives the protein CASRGSDQPQHF.

The V call is TRBV12-3 or TRBV12-4, the J call TRBJ2-5; maybe TRBD2 (6 bases). V was trimmed by 10 bases and J by 1 base, leaving 16 bases between them. The CDR3 consists of 14 residues. For the CDR3, the DNA is TGTGCCATCGCTTTAGCGGCTTTCCAAGAGACCCAGTACTTC. It is translated as CAIALAAFQETQYF.